This is a list of T cell receptor delta chains from one sample in a study of Vδ1+ human thymocytes. TCRdb re-identified clones in the multiplex PCR reads via CATT. The sample has about 73,000 delta-chain clones; around 32% are singletons. Sample: Vdelta1+ gamma-delta thymocytes from the thymus. The receptors were gathered from a boy under two years old who had congenital heart surgery. Each CDR3 is given with its conserved first and last residue. D genes are given only for firm matches. Size is omitted from some rows. Given values are once, few, many or a class for expanded clones.

j_call: TRDJ1
v_call: TRDV1
clone_size: -
d_call: TRDD3
cdr3_aa: CALGERPFPNGGIKTDKLIF
cdr3_nt: TGTGCTCTTGGGGAACGACCTTTCCCCAACGGGGGGATCAAAACCGATAAACTCATCTTT

j_call: TRDJ1
v_call: TRDV1
clone_size: -
d_call: TRDD3
cdr3_aa: CALGEFSYSYWGILDTDKLIF
cdr3_nt: TGTGCTCTTGGGGAATTTTCCTACTCGTACTGGGGGATCCTAGACACCGATAAACTCATCTTT

j_call: TRDJ1
v_call: TRDV1
clone_size: once
d_call: TRDD3
cdr3_aa: CALGELQLPVLRGIRRFTDKLIF
cdr3_nt: TGTGCTCTTGGGGAACTCCAACTACCCGTCCTCCGGGGGATACGACGCTTCACCGATAAACTCATCTTT

j_call: TRDJ1
v_call: TRDV1
clone_size: -
d_call: TRDD3
cdr3_aa: CALGELLVFGPTLRAAHRTGGYAADKLIF
cdr3_nt: TGTGCTCTTGGGGAACTATTGGTGTTCGGACCTACTCTTAGGGCTGCCCACCGTACTGGGGGATACGCAGCCGATAAACTCATCTTT

j_call: TRDJ1
v_call: TRDV2
clone_size: few
d_call: TRDD3
cdr3_aa: CACDALLGDNPGGKLIF
cdr3_nt: TGTGCCTGTGACGCCCTACTGGGGGACAACCCCGGGGGTAAACTCATCTTT

j_call: TRDJ1
v_call: TRDV1
clone_size: -
d_call: TRDD2
cdr3_aa: CALGEAFLWGYTDKLIF
cdr3_nt: TGTGCTCTTGGGGAAGCCTTCCTATGGGGATACACCGATAAACTCATCTTT

j_call: TRDJ3
v_call: TRDV2
clone_size: few
d_call: TRDD3
cdr3_aa: CACDPFSLLGDINLRFPWDTRQMFF
cdr3_nt: TGTGCCTGTGACCCGTTCTCACTACTGGGGGATATTAATCTCCGATTCCCCTGGGACACCCGACAGATGTTTTTC

j_call: TRDJ1
v_call: TRDV1
clone_size: -
d_call: TRDD3
cdr3_aa: CALGGQPGGRAKLIF
cdr3_nt: TGTGCTCTTGGGGGGCAGCCTGGGGGTAGAGCTAAACTCATCTTT

j_call: TRDJ1
v_call: TRDV1
clone_size: few
d_call: -
cdr3_aa: CALGELVPPYPNWNDKLIF
cdr3_nt: TGTGCTCTTGGGGAACTAGTACCTCCCTATCCTAACTGGAACGATAAACTCATCTTT

j_call: TRDJ1
v_call: TRDV1
clone_size: few
d_call: TRDD3
cdr3_aa: CALGELWTGLLARTGGLYTDKLIF
cdr3_nt: TGTGCTCTTGGGGAACTATGGACGGGCCTTCTTGCCCGTACTGGGGGTCTGTACACCGATAAACTCATCTTT

j_call: TRDJ1
v_call: TRDV1
clone_size: few
d_call: TRDD3
cdr3_aa: CALGDGQPTGGYSYTDKLIF
cdr3_nt: TGTGCTCTTGGGGACGGCCAACCTACTGGGGGATACTCCTACACCGATAAACTCATCTTT

j_call: TRDJ1
v_call: TRDV1
clone_size: -
d_call: -
cdr3_aa: CALGEYGKGFSAPDDKLIF
cdr3_nt: TGTGCTCTTGGGGAATATGGGAAAGGGTTTTCCGCCCCCGACGATAAACTCATCTTT

j_call: TRDJ1
v_call: TRDV1
clone_size: few
d_call: -
cdr3_aa: CALGGQPSLILGIRLADKLIF
cdr3_nt: TGTGCTCTTGGAGGTCAGCCTTCCCTCATACTGGGGATCCGTCTGGCCGATAAACTCATCTTT